Sequencing of this TCR beta chain was carried out in a study of T cell repertoires in cytomegalovirus infection. Germline CDR1 is SGHRS and CDR2 is YFSETQ. J gave up 3 bases and V 4 bases, and 5 bases lay outside the gene matches. The CDR3 contains 14 residues. TCRdb re-analysed the reads in MiXCR, keeping a single row per CDR3 protein. Here the sample spans 170,000 or so distinct CDR3 sequences, around 14% being singletons. This clonotype was detected ten times or more. The chain couples TRBV5-1 to TRBJ1-1, with 8 bases fitting TRBD1. The receptor was derived from a human donor in good health (CMV status not recorded). Some clones in this sample may be carry-over from other donors' samples. The sequenced sample consisted of PBMCs. CDR3 sequence reads: CASSPTGVDTEAFF. In nucleotides, the CDR3 is TGCGCCAGCAGCCCGACAGGGGTGGACACTGAAGCTTTCTTT.